This T cell receptor beta chain appears in the sequencing data of a study of T cell changes during pregnancy in multiple sclerosis. Libraries were prepared by immunoSEQ multiplex PCR; TCRdb keeps only in-frame clonotypes and omits some of them. The table lists some 64,000 clones, 90% of them singletons, with roughly 0.9% in the top ten. The sequence came from a female donor in good health, enrolled as a control in a pregnancy study. Sequenced material: peripheral blood, taken in the first trimester of pregnancy.

CDR3 residues: CASSASSGGATDTQYF. The DNA of the CDR3 is TGTGCCAGCAGCGCCAGTAGCGGGGGGGCTACAGATACGCAGTATTTT. The V call is TRBV7-9, the J call TRBJ2-3; TRBD2 matches at 11 bases. Germline V lookup: CDR1 SEHNR, CDR2 FQNEAQ (reference sequence). V lost 5 bases, J lost 3 bases, and 7 bases stayed unmatched. The CDR3 extends over 16 amino acids.